This TCR beta chain was obtained from a study of blood T cell repertoires in COVID-19. Study-wide background: Samples taken during acute and convalescent COVID-19 were collected in the United States, Italy and Spain. PBMCs, B-cell-depleted T cells, or T cells were the source of the cDNA or gDNA that made up the material.

Original analysis: The assay estimated nucleated cells by amplifying reference gene primers. Generated by immunoSEQ multiplex PCR, the TCRdb table keeps only in-frame clones and is missing some. The D gene and trimming were derived from the DNA, and the V and J assignments and clone size from that table. The table shows around 230,000 clones, with around 88% occurring only once. Germline CDR1 and CDR2: SQVTM and ANQGSEA. The CDR3 extends over 13 amino acids. Trimming took off 3 bases at V and 1 base at J, with 10 bases between the two ends. The chain combines TRBV29-1 with TRBJ2-7, with a possible D match to TRBD2 (6 bases). The receptor's source is a woman aged 45-65 years with acute or convalescent COVID-19. Sequencing was done on a sample of peripheral blood. The CDR3 DNA follows: TGCAGCGTTGAGCTGGGGGGTTCCTACGAGCAGTACTTC. Translation: CSVELGGSYEQYF.